Listed below are T cell receptor beta chains from one sample, sequenced in a study of T-cell memory formation after mild COVID-19. TCRdb reanalysed the 5' RACE reads using MiXCR and keeps one entry per CDR3 protein. The sample lists some 310,000 distinct CDR3 sequences; around a fifth were seen once. Sequenced material: PBMCs or a T cell subset sorted from them (not recorded which). The receptors derive from a man aged 18-30 years who had mild COVID-19 (a few samples of this study predate the infection). Cell type and time point are not known. Each CDR3 is given with its conserved first and last residue. The order of the fields is D gene, CDR3 length, J gene, V gene, clone size, CDR3 protein, CDR3 DNA. D genes are given only for firm matches. Rows give clone size only sometimes, using once, few, many, or a class for an expanded clone.

D gene: TRBD2; CDR3 length: 15; J gene: TRBJ2-3; V gene: TRBV4-3; clone size: few; CDR3 protein: CASSQEGGGVDTQYF; CDR3 DNA: TGCGCCAGCAGCCAAGAGGGCGGGGGGGTAGATACGCAGTATTTT
D gene: .; CDR3 length: 12; J gene: TRBJ1-6; V gene: TRBV7-2; clone size: few; CDR3 protein: CASSWQGGPLHF; CDR3 DNA: TGTGCCAGCAGCTGGCAGGGCGGACCCCTCCACTTT
D gene: .; CDR3 length: 17; J gene: TRBJ2-2; V gene: TRBV27; clone size: .; CDR3 protein: CASSLTRRATNTGELFF; CDR3 DNA: TGTGCCAGCAGTCTTACGCGGCGGGCAACGAACACCGGGGAGCTGTTTTTT
D gene: .; CDR3 length: 13; J gene: TRBJ1-3; V gene: TRBV20-1; clone size: .; CDR3 protein: CSAREIGSHTIYF; CDR3 DNA: TGCAGTGCTAGAGAAATCGGGTCTCACACCATATATTTT
D gene: TRBD2; CDR3 length: 14; J gene: TRBJ2-5; V gene: TRBV6-5; clone size: .; CDR3 protein: CASRGLAGPGAQYF; CDR3 DNA: TGTGCCAGTCGGGGGCTAGCGGGTCCCGGAGCCCAGTACTTC
D gene: .; CDR3 length: 14; J gene: TRBJ2-3; V gene: TRBV6-2/TRBV6-3; clone size: .; CDR3 protein: CASSHRERADTQYF; CDR3 DNA: TGTGCCAGCAGCCACAGGGAAAGGGCAGATACGCAGTATTTT
D gene: TRBD2; CDR3 length: 16; J gene: TRBJ2-1; V gene: TRBV7-3; clone size: few; CDR3 protein: CASKPTGTSVVGEQFF; CDR3 DNA: TGTGCCAGCAAGCCCACCGGGACTAGCGTTGTGGGTGAGCAGTTCTTC
D gene: .; CDR3 length: 15; J gene: TRBJ1-1; V gene: TRBV18; clone size: .; CDR3 protein: CASSPLETMNTEAFF; CDR3 DNA: TGTGCCAGCTCACCATTAGAGACAATGAACACTGAAGCTTTCTTT
D gene: TRBD1; CDR3 length: 18; J gene: TRBJ1-5; V gene: TRBV15; clone size: .; CDR3 protein: CATSREATGSPDNQPQHF; CDR3 DNA: TGTGCCACCAGCAGAGAGGCGACAGGGTCTCCCGATAATCAGCCCCAGCATTTT
D gene: TRBD1; CDR3 length: 12; J gene: TRBJ1-2; V gene: TRBV3-1; clone size: few; CDR3 protein: CASTQGAMGYTF; CDR3 DNA: TGTGCCAGCACACAGGGGGCTATGGGCTACACCTTC
D gene: .; CDR3 length: 13; J gene: TRBJ2-5; V gene: TRBV7-3; clone size: few; CDR3 protein: CASSLHGGQTQYF; CDR3 DNA: TGTGCCAGCAGCTTACATGGGGGACAGACCCAGTACTTC
D gene: TRBD2; CDR3 length: 15; J gene: TRBJ2-7; V gene: TRBV6-2/TRBV6-3; clone size: .; CDR3 protein: CASSWGLAGVREQYF; CDR3 DNA: TGTGCCAGCAGCTGGGGACTAGCGGGGGTGAGAGAGCAGTACTTC
D gene: .; CDR3 length: 13; J gene: TRBJ1-1; V gene: TRBV20-1; clone size: few; CDR3 protein: CSARAGPLTEAFF; CDR3 DNA: TGCAGTGCTAGGGCGGGTCCTCTGACTGAAGCTTTCTTT
D gene: .; CDR3 length: 13; J gene: TRBJ2-5; V gene: TRBV10-3; clone size: few; CDR3 protein: CAIRSVGQETQYF; CDR3 DNA: TGTGCCATCAGGTCGGTGGGGCAAGAGACCCAGTACTTC
D gene: TRBD2; CDR3 length: 14; J gene: TRBJ2-7; V gene: TRBV20-1; clone size: .; CDR3 protein: CSASSGGGPYEQYF; CDR3 DNA: TGCAGTGCTAGTAGCGGGGGGGGCCCCTACGAGCAGTACTTC
D gene: .; CDR3 length: 16; J gene: TRBJ2-3; V gene: TRBV4-3; clone size: few; CDR3 protein: CASSQRGRFDEDTQYF; CDR3 DNA: TGCGCCAGCAGCCAGCGGGGCAGGTTTGATGAAGATACGCAGTATTTT
D gene: TRBD1; CDR3 length: 12; J gene: TRBJ2-3; V gene: TRBV29-1; clone size: .; CDR3 protein: CSVLGQADTQYF; CDR3 DNA: TGCAGCGTTCTCGGACAGGCAGATACGCAGTATTTT
D gene: .; CDR3 length: 13; J gene: TRBJ2-2; V gene: TRBV14; clone size: .; CDR3 protein: CASRSTGPGELFF; CDR3 DNA: TGTGCCAGCAGGTCGACAGGTCCCGGGGAGCTGTTTTTT
D gene: .; CDR3 length: 14; J gene: TRBJ2-5; V gene: TRBV20-1; clone size: .; CDR3 protein: CSARDRLVGETQYF; CDR3 DNA: TGCAGTGCTAGAGATCGACTAGTAGGAGAGACCCAGTACTTC
D gene: .; CDR3 length: 15; J gene: TRBJ2-2; V gene: TRBV27; clone size: few; CDR3 protein: CATKPGTQNTGELFF; CDR3 DNA: TGTGCCACCAAGCCGGGAACCCAAAACACCGGGGAGCTGTTTTTT
D gene: .; CDR3 length: 14; J gene: TRBJ2-7; V gene: TRBV11-2; clone size: few; CDR3 protein: CASSPQPQGYEQYF; CDR3 DNA: TGTGCCAGCAGCCCACAGCCCCAGGGCTACGAGCAGTACTTC
D gene: .; CDR3 length: 12; J gene: TRBJ1-1; V gene: TRBV4-2; clone size: once; CDR3 protein: CASSQEAYEAFF; CDR3 DNA: TGTGCCAGCAGCCAAGAGGCTTATGAAGCTTTCTTT
D gene: .; CDR3 length: 17; J gene: TRBJ2-7; V gene: TRBV4-1; clone size: many; CDR3 protein: CASSPNPGTKISGEQYF; CDR3 DNA: TGCGCCAGCAGCCCCAATCCCGGGACGAAGATCTCGGGTGAGCAGTACTTC
D gene: .; CDR3 length: 13; J gene: TRBJ1-1; V gene: TRBV29-1; clone size: .; CDR3 protein: CSGRWGQISEAFF; CDR3 DNA: TGCAGCGGCCGGTGGGGCCAGATCTCTGAAGCTTTCTTT
D gene: TRBD2; CDR3 length: 17; J gene: TRBJ2-1; V gene: TRBV7-2; clone size: few; CDR3 protein: CASSGGGTSRRYNEQFF; CDR3 DNA: TGTGCCAGCAGCGGCGGAGGGACTAGCCGTCGATACAATGAGCAGTTCTTC
D gene: TRBD1; CDR3 length: 14; J gene: TRBJ2-3; V gene: TRBV7-3; clone size: many; CDR3 protein: CASSFGQGRDTQYF; CDR3 DNA: TGTGCCAGCAGCTTCGGACAGGGGAGAGATACGCAGTATTTT
D gene: .; CDR3 length: 15; J gene: TRBJ2-3; V gene: TRBV12-3/TRBV12-4; clone size: few; CDR3 protein: CASSLCADCGDTQYF; CDR3 DNA: TGTGCCAGCAGTTTATGCGCAGACTGTGGGGATACGCAGTATTTT
D gene: TRBD2; CDR3 length: 15; J gene: TRBJ2-1; V gene: TRBV6-6; clone size: few; CDR3 protein: CASRTGTSGYNEQFF; CDR3 DNA: TGTGCCAGCAGAACTGGGACTAGCGGATACAATGAGCAGTTCTTC
D gene: .; CDR3 length: 14; J gene: TRBJ2-5; V gene: TRBV7-6; clone size: .; CDR3 protein: CASSPFGRLETQYF; CDR3 DNA: TGTGCCAGCAGCCCATTTGGTCGGTTAGAGACCCAGTACTTC
D gene: .; CDR3 length: 15; J gene: TRBJ1-6; V gene: TRBV7-2; clone size: few; CDR3 protein: CASSLGGDGDPTLHF; CDR3 DNA: TGTGCCAGCAGCTTAGGCGGGGATGGGGATCCCACCCTCCACTTT
D gene: .; CDR3 length: 12; J gene: TRBJ1-2; V gene: TRBV3-1; clone size: many; CDR3 protein: CASSQATQSYTF; CDR3 DNA: TGTGCCAGCAGCCAGGCCACCCAAAGCTACACCTTC
D gene: .; CDR3 length: 13; J gene: TRBJ1-1; V gene: TRBV25-1; clone size: few; CDR3 protein: CASSDGFILEAFF; CDR3 DNA: TGTGCCAGCAGTGACGGGTTCATTCTCGAAGCTTTCTTT
D gene: TRBD2; CDR3 length: 15; J gene: TRBJ2-5; V gene: TRBV4-3; clone size: few; CDR3 protein: CASSQETSGSFTQYF; CDR3 DNA: TGCGCCAGCAGCCAAGAGACTAGCGGGTCCTTCACCCAGTACTTC
D gene: .; CDR3 length: 16; J gene: TRBJ2-4; V gene: TRBV18; clone size: few; CDR3 protein: CASSPVPGGGRNIQYF; CDR3 DNA: TGTGCCAGCTCACCAGTACCCGGGGGCGGAAGGAACATTCAGTACTTC
D gene: TRBD1; CDR3 length: 14; J gene: TRBJ2-1; V gene: TRBV7-2; clone size: few; CDR3 protein: CASSSRQGIDEQFF; CDR3 DNA: TGTGCCAGCAGCTCCAGACAGGGTATCGATGAGCAGTTCTTC
D gene: .; CDR3 length: 15; J gene: TRBJ2-1; V gene: TRBV11-2; clone size: few; CDR3 protein: CASSLQISSYNEQFF; CDR3 DNA: TGTGCCAGCAGCTTACAGATAAGCTCCTACAATGAGCAGTTCTTC
D gene: TRBD1; CDR3 length: 15; J gene: TRBJ2-2; V gene: TRBV28; clone size: .; CDR3 protein: CASSFRGRGTGELFF; CDR3 DNA: TGTGCCAGCAGTTTCAGGGGGCGAGGCACCGGGGAGCTGTTTTTT
D gene: .; CDR3 length: 16; J gene: TRBJ1-1; V gene: TRBV7-2; clone size: few; CDR3 protein: CASSLGRGDSGTEAFF; CDR3 DNA: TGTGCCAGCAGCTTAGGGCGGGGGGACTCTGGGACTGAAGCTTTCTTT
D gene: TRBD1; CDR3 length: 16; J gene: TRBJ2-1; V gene: TRBV6-5; clone size: few; CDR3 protein: CASSPTGGSSYNEQFF; CDR3 DNA: TGTGCCAGCAGTCCTACAGGGGGGAGCTCCTACAATGAGCAGTTCTTC
D gene: .; CDR3 length: 15; J gene: TRBJ2-3; V gene: TRBV7-6; clone size: .; CDR3 protein: CASSSFRWGTDTQYF; CDR3 DNA: TGTGCCAGCAGCTCCTTTCGTTGGGGCACAGATACGCAGTATTTT